This T cell receptor (beta chain) was recorded in a study of response to subunit inactivated influenza vaccine. Findings of the study overall: Few additional T cells are recruited per seasonal influenza vaccination, authors suggested.

MiXCR, applied by TCRdb to the RT-PCR reads, yields one record per CDR3 protein. The sample yields over 650,000 distinct CDR3 sequences, approximately 17% seen once. As for this clonotype: Its cognate antigen is unknown.

Germline V lookup: CDR1 SGHAT, CDR2 FQNNGV. This CDR3 region has 14 residues. V gave up 3 bases and J gave up 3 bases, with 11 bases separating them. The clonotype comes from a man in his fifties who received an inactivated influenza vaccine. The sample was PBMCs from blood, taken 4 to 6 days after vaccination. This rearrangement joins TRBV11-2 to TRBJ1-2, with unresolved D. CDR3 bases: TGTGCCAGCAGCTTCTCAAACAGAGACTATGGCTACACCTTC. Translating it yields CASSFSNRDYGYTF.